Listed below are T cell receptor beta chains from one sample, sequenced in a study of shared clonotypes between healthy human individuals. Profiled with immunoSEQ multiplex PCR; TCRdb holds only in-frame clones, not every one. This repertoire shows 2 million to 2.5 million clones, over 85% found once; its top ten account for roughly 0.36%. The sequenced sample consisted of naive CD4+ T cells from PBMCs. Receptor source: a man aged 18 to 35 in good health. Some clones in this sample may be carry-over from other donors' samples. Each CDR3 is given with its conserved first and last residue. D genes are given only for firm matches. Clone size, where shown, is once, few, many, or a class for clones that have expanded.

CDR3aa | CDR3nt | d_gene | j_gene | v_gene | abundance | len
CASSLPGLAGRSYNEQFF | TGCGCCAGCAGCTTACCGGGACTAGCGGGACGCTCCTACAATGAGCAGTTCTTC | TRBD2 | TRBJ2-1 | TRBV5-1 | NA | 18
CASSPGAMNTEAFF | TGCGCCAGCAGCCCAGGCGCGATGAACACTGAAGCTTTCTTT | NA | TRBJ1-1 | TRBV5-1 | NA | 14
CASSGTSGDYEQYF | TGTGCCAGCAGTGGGACTAGCGGGGACTACGAGCAGTACTTC | TRBD2 | TRBJ2-7 | TRBV6-6 | NA | 14
CASSQGGLIQETQYF | TGCGCCAGCAGCCAAGGGGGGCTAATACAAGAGACCCAGTACTTC | NA | TRBJ2-5 | TRBV4-1 | NA | 15
CASSISGLAASYEQYF | TGTGCCAGTAGTATATCCGGACTAGCGGCCTCCTACGAGCAGTACTTC | TRBD2 | TRBJ2-7 | TRBV19 | NA | 16
CASSAYRTETQYF | TGTGCCAGCAGCGCCTACAGGACGGAGACCCAGTACTTC | NA | TRBJ2-5 | TRBV7-2 | NA | 13
CASRESIGGYTF | TGTGCCAGCCGAGAATCCATAGGTGGCTACACCTTC | NA | TRBJ1-2 | TRBV6-5 | NA | 12
CASTPPGQGNSGANVLTF | TGTGCCAGCACTCCGCCGGGACAGGGGAACTCTGGGGCCAACGTCCTGACTTTC | TRBD1 | TRBJ2-6 | TRBV2 | NA | 18
CASSLGELGETQYF | TGTGCCAGCAGCTTGGGGGAGCTGGGAGAGACCCAGTACTTC | NA | TRBJ2-5 | TRBV5-8 | NA | 14
CASSHSTTGELFF | TGCGCCAGCAGTCACAGTACAACCGGGGAGCTGTTTTTT | NA | TRBJ2-2 | TRBV23-1 | NA | 13
CASSPGQGAAGELFF | TGCGCCAGCAGCCCGGGACAGGGGGCCGCCGGGGAGCTGTTTTTT | TRBD1 | TRBJ2-2 | TRBV5-1 | NA | 15
CASGDRIGQSYNEQFF | TGTGCCAGCGGCGATCGTATTGGACAGTCCTACAATGAGCAGTTCTTC | NA | TRBJ2-1 | TRBV25-1 | NA | 16
CASGSRQDRNTIYF | TGTGCCAGCGGCAGCCGACAGGACCGAAACACCATATATTTT | NA | TRBJ1-3 | TRBV2 | NA | 14
CASSVRLSETQYF | TGTGCCAGCAGCGTACGGTTGAGCGAGACCCAGTACTTC | NA | TRBJ2-5 | TRBV9 | NA | 13
CSALRGHLGTDTQYF | TGCAGCGCCCTGAGGGGCCACTTGGGCACAGATACGCAGTATTTT | NA | TRBJ2-3 | TRBV29-1 | NA | 15
CASSRRTENYGYTF | TGCGCCAGCAGCCGGCGGACAGAAAACTATGGCTACACCTTC | NA | TRBJ1-2 | TRBV5-1 | few | 14
CASSPVDYYNEQFF | TGTGCCAGCAGCCCCGTCGACTACTACAATGAGCAGTTCTTC | NA | TRBJ2-1 | TRBV9 | once | 14
CASSKVQGRGRNNEQYF | TGTGCCAGCAGCAAAGTCCAGGGCAGGGGGCGCAACAACGAGCAGTACTTC | NA | TRBJ2-7 | TRBV21-1 | NA | 17
CASSNRTGRAGELFF | TGTGCCAGCAGCAATCGGACAGGGCGGGCCGGGGAGCTGTTTTTT | TRBD1 | TRBJ2-2 | TRBV7-3 | NA | 15
CSVVGAVNTEAFF | TGCAGCGTTGTAGGCGCTGTGAACACTGAAGCTTTCTTT | NA | TRBJ1-1 | TRBV29-1 | NA | 13
CASSQDSLSTELYGYTF | TGTGCCAGCAGCCAAGATTCCCTCTCGACGGAACTATATGGCTACACCTTC | NA | TRBJ1-2 | TRBV4-2 | NA | 17
CASSSERGANYGYTF | TGTGCCAGCAGCTCCGAGCGAGGGGCTAACTATGGCTACACCTTC | NA | TRBJ1-2 | TRBV5-4 | NA | 15
CASSVDGARDTQYF | TGTGCCAGCAGCGTAGACGGGGCTAGGGATACGCAGTATTTT | NA | TRBJ2-3 | TRBV9 | NA | 14
CASSIGMGAGEQFF | TGTGCCAGTAGTATAGGGATGGGTGCAGGCGAGCAGTTCTTC | NA | TRBJ2-1 | TRBV19 | NA | 14
CASSFDRGNYNEQFF | TGTGCCAGCAGCTTCGACAGGGGAAATTACAATGAGCAGTTCTTC | TRBD1 | TRBJ2-1 | TRBV7-6 | NA | 15
CASSSDRENGELFF | TGTGCCAGCAGCTCGGACAGGGAAAACGGGGAGCTGTTTTTT | TRBD1 | TRBJ2-2 | TRBV9 | NA | 14
CASSPDRVTPPPSYEQYF | TGTGCCAGCAGCCCGGACAGGGTCACACCACCCCCTTCTTACGAGCAGTACTTC | TRBD1 | TRBJ2-7 | TRBV14 | NA | 18
CASRTTGAEQYF | TGTGCCAGCAGGACCACAGGGGCCGAGCAGTACTTC | TRBD1 | TRBJ2-7 | TRBV6-5 | NA | 12
CASSEDSTDTQYF | TGTGCCAGCAGTGAAGACTCCACAGATACGCAGTATTTT | NA | TRBJ2-3 | TRBV2 | NA | 13
CASSLVTGEGGYTF | TGTGCCAGCAGTTTAGTCACAGGGGAGGGGGGCTACACCTTC | TRBD1 | TRBJ1-2 | TRBV28 | NA | 14
CASSQSGQGALFF | TGTGCCAGCTCCCAATCTGGACAGGGCGCACTGTTTTTT | TRBD1 | TRBJ1-4 | TRBV18 | NA | 13
CASSRVGSYEQYF | TGCGCCAGCAGCAGGGTAGGATCCTACGAGCAGTACTTC | NA | TRBJ2-7 | TRBV5-1 | NA | 13
CASSMTNTEAFF | TGTGCCAGCAGTATGACGAACACTGAAGCTTTCTTT | NA | TRBJ1-1 | TRBV11-3 | NA | 12
CASSPHRGAFF | TGTGCCAGCAGCCCCCACAGGGGGGCTTTCTTT | TRBD1 | TRBJ1-1 | TRBV7-2 | few | 11
CASSLGPGRVTQYF | TGTGCCAGCAGCTTAGGGCCGGGGAGGGTGACCCAGTACTTC | TRBD2 | TRBJ2-5 | TRBV11-2 | NA | 14
CASSQGGVVAGELFF | TGTGCCAGCAGCCAAGGGGGCGTAGTTGCCGGGGAGCTGTTTTTT | NA | TRBJ2-2 | TRBV4-2 | NA | 15
CASSSRENEQYF | TGTGCCAGCAGTTCCCGCGAAAACGAGCAGTACTTC | NA | TRBJ2-7 | TRBV27 | NA | 12
CASSLVAGSGNTIYF | TGCGCCAGCAGCTTGGTAGCAGGGTCCGGAAACACCATATATTTT | NA | TRBJ1-3 | TRBV5-1 | few | 15
CASSPNTEAFF | TGTGCCAGTAGTCCGAACACTGAAGCTTTCTTT | NA | TRBJ1-1 | TRBV6-5 | NA | 11
CASSADTNTEAFF | TGTGCCAGCAGCGCCGACACTAACACTGAAGCTTTCTTT | NA | TRBJ1-1 | TRBV11-3 | NA | 13
CASSPRRARSLGEQYF | TGTGCCAGCAGCCCTAGACGGGCTCGCTCCCTGGGCGAGCAGTACTTC | NA | TRBJ2-7 | TRBV7-9 | NA | 16
CASSRGQYSGNTIYF | TGTGCCAGCAGCCGAGGACAGTACTCTGGAAACACCATATATTTT | NA | TRBJ1-3 | TRBV14 | NA | 15
CASSPGQGITPGANVLTF | TGTGCCAGCAGTCCGGGACAGGGAATAACCCCTGGGGCCAACGTCCTGACTTTC | TRBD1 | TRBJ2-6 | TRBV27 | NA | 18